The 5 T cell receptor beta chains below all came from one sample that was sequenced in a study of T cell responses to AZD1222 COVID-19 vaccine. Sequenced by immunoSEQ multiplex PCR; TCRdb stores in-frame clones only, minus some. Among 55,000 to 65,000 clones, approximately 85% were seen once, and the ten largest hold roughly 19%. The material sequenced was peripheral blood, taken on day 0 of AZD1222 vaccination. The receptors were gathered from an adult in good health.

V is TRBV5-1 and J is TRBJ1-1; D remains unclear. Germline CDR1 reads SGHRS; CDR2 reads YFSETQ. The V end was cut by 4 bases, the J end by 4 bases, with 14 bases between. The CDR3 is made up of 14 amino acids. The CDR3 region is CASSLPVGGTEAFF. The CDR3 region has the DNA TGCGCCAGCAGCCTTCCGGTGGGCGGCACTGAAGCTTTCTTT.

This chain links TRBV29-1 with TRBJ1-2; unclear D gene. With 3 bases removed from V and 4 bases from J, the gap between germline ends came to 15 bases. This CDR3 contains 14 residues. Per the germline V gene, CDR1 is SQVTM and CDR2 is ANQGSEA. The CDR3 nucleotides are TGCAGCGTTGAGGAGGACCGGGCGGTCTATGGCTACACCTTC. Translating gives CSVEEDRAVYGYTF.

This clone was counted only a few times. The gene calls are TRBV27 and TRBJ1-3; 9 nucleotides match TRBD1. The CDR3 length is 15 residues. The trim removed 5 bases at V and 0 bases at J, leaving 2 bases unmatched. Germline values: CDR1 MNHEY, CDR2 SMNVEV (reference sequence). CDR3 loop: CASSPGQGSGNTIYF. In DNA form, the CDR3 reads TGTGCCAGCAGTCCGGGACAGGGCTCTGGAAACACCATATATTTT.

This clone is deemed medium-sized. The genes are TRBV2 and TRBJ2-5; 14 bases are a match to TRBD2. Germline loops: CDR1 SNHLY, CDR2 FYNNEI. The CDR3 is made up of 17 amino acids. The trim removed 8 bases at V and 4 bases at J, leaving 12 bases unmatched. Here the CDR3 reads CASGQTSGGGPRETQYF. The CDR3 DNA is TGTGCCAGCGGCCAGACTAGCGGGGGGGGTCCCAGAGAGACCCAGTACTTC. Combining the CDR3 with reference TRBV2 and TRBJ2-5 gives the whole variable domain EPEVTQTPSHQVTQMGQEVILRCVPISNHLYFYWYRQILGQKVEFLVSFYNNEISEKSEIFDDQFSVERPDGSNFTLKIRSTKLEDSAMYFCASGQTSGGGPRETQYFGPGTRLLVL.

This clone showed up just once. The genes are TRBV5-4 and TRBJ2-1; maybe TRBD2 (5 bases). V was trimmed by 0 bases and J by 2 bases, leaving 12 bases between them. CDR3 length: 16 residues. Germline CDR1 and CDR2: SGHNT and YYREEE (reference sequence). The CDR3 is CASSLAGGPTYNEQFF. CDR3 sequence (DNA): TGTGCCAGCAGCTTGGCGGGCGGGCCCACCTACAATGAGCAGTTCTTC.